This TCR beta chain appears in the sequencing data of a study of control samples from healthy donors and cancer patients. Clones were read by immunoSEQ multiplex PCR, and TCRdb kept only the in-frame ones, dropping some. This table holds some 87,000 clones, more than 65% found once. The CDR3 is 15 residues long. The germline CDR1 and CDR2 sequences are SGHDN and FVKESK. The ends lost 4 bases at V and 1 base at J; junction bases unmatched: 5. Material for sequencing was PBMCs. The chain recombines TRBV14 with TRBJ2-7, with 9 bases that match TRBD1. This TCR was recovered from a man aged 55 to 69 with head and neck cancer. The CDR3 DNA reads TGTGCCAGCAGCCCGTACAGGGGGCGATCCTACGAGCAGTACTTC. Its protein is CASSPYRGRSYEQYF.